A single sample is the source of the 11 T cell receptor beta chains below, sequenced in a study of shared clonotypes between healthy human individuals. Sequencing used immunoSEQ multiplex PCR; TCRdb keeps in-frame clones, though not all of them. The sample contains around 510,000 clones, approximately 95% of which appear only once. Sequencing used naive CD4+ T cells sorted from blood. Subset indicated: CD45RA+ positively selected. The receptors stem from a woman in her 30s in good health.

V usage is TRBV27 and J usage is TRBJ2-7; 13 bases align to TRBD2. This CDR3 is built from 17 residues. With V trimmed by 2 bases and J by 2 bases, 6 bases remained unmatched. CDR1 is MNHEY and CDR2 is SMNVEV in the germline V gene (reference sequence). CDR3 sequence: CASSLRLAGGETYEQYF. Written as DNA, the CDR3 is TGTGCCAGCAGTTTACGACTAGCGGGAGGCGAAACCTACGAGCAGTACTTC.

V usage is TRBV5-4 and J usage is TRBJ2-1; D call uncertain. Trimming pared 0 bases from V and 9 bases from J, leaving 13 bases between. CDR3 length: 14 residues. Germline assignment: CDR1 SGHNT and CDR2 YYREEE (reference sequence). As DNA, the CDR3 is TGTGCCAGCAGCTTGGTTAACGGGCTGGGTGAGCAGTTCTTC. This translates into CASSLVNGLGEQFF.

This clone was observed a single time. The chain has TRBV5-1 and TRBJ1-5; D perhaps matches TRBD1 (6 bases). V lost 0 bases and J lost 6, with 13 bases in between. Germline CDR1 SGHRS, CDR2 YFSETQ. This CDR3 is 15 amino acids long. The CDR3 region has the DNA TGCGCCAGCAGCTTGGCAGGGGAAGGTTCTCAGCCCCAGCATTTT. As protein: CASSLAGEGSQPQHF.

This clone was counted once. The J gene is TRBJ1-2, the V gene TRBV4-1; D is perhaps TRBD1 (5 bases). Between the trimmed V and J ends, which lost 0 bases and 8 bases, there was a span of 16 bases. The CDR3 loop spans 15 amino acids. Germline CDR1 and CDR2: MGHRA and YSYEKL. The CDR3 region is CASSQEEARAGGYTF. CDR3 DNA: TGCGCCAGCAGCCAAGAGGAGGCCAGGGCTGGAGGCTACACCTTC.

The rearrangement joins TRBV11-3 to TRBJ2-7; D perhaps matches TRBD2 (5 bases). V was clipped by 5 bases and J by 3 bases, with 14 bases between them. In germline, CDR1 is SGHNT, CDR2 YENEEA. CDR3 length: 14 amino acids. Written as DNA, the CDR3 is TGTGCCAGCAGCGAGTCGGGGTGGCGCTACGAGCAGTACTTC. This encodes CASSESGWRYEQYF.

The chain is built from TRBV4-1 and TRBJ2-1; 9 bases align to TRBD1. Trimming at V came to 4 bases and at J to 0 bases, leaving 10 bases not matched to a gene. CDR3 length: 18 residues. The germline V gene has CDR1 MGHRA and CDR2 YSYEKL. CDR3 DNA: TGCGCCAGCAGCCTCCGGGACAGGGATTTAAGCTCCTACAATGAGCAGTTCTTC. It specifies CASSLRDRDLSSYNEQFF.

This clone was recorded only once. The chain is built from TRBV28 and TRBJ1-4, with D uncertain. CDR1 MDHEN and CDR2 SYDVKM come from the germline V gene. V shed 6 bases and J shed 7 bases, with 15 bases lying between them. This CDR3 comprises 14 residues. CDR3 sequence: CASRTPGLSEKLFF. The CDR3 DNA follows: TGTGCCAGCAGGACGCCGGGGTTGTCTGAAAAACTGTTTTTT.

The CDR3 spells CASSPLGQQETQYF. The DNA for the CDR3 is TGTGCCAGCTCACCACTGGGACAGCAAGAGACCCAGTACTTC. This chain links TRBV18 with TRBJ2-5, with 7 bases that match TRBD1. The germline CDR1 and CDR2 sequences are KGHSH and LQKENI. CDR3 size: 14 residues. With 1 base clipped from V and 2 bases from J, the junction kept 1 base outside the gene matches.

The rearrangement joins TRBV25-1 to TRBJ2-5; D remains unclear. The CDR3 loop spans 13 amino acids. Deletions cut 4 bases from V and 3 bases from J, with 9 bases between. Germline V gives CDR1 MGHDK, CDR2 SYGVNS. The CDR3 region has the DNA TGTGCCAGCAGTGGACGGAAAGAAGAGACCCAGTACTTC. This codes for CASSGRKEETQYF.

The V gene is TRBV5-1, the J gene TRBJ1-1; D not certain. The CDR3 is 13 residues long. The germline V gene encodes CDR1 SGHRS and CDR2 YFSETQ. The V and J ends lost 4 bases and 5 bases respectively, with 12 bases between them. Here the CDR3 DNA reads TGCGCCAGCAGCCCCCTGGCTCTGACTGAAGCTTTCTTT. Protein product: CASSPLALTEAFF.

The J gene is TRBJ2-7, the V gene TRBV7-2; TRBD1 matches at 9 bases. Germline loops: CDR1 SGHTA, CDR2 FQGNSA. The V segment lost 2 bases and the J segment 3 bases; nucleotides outside the gene matches: 8. CDR3 length: 16 amino acids. In nucleotides, the CDR3 is TGTGCCAGCAGCTTATTTGCACAGGGGGCTATCTACGAGCAGTACTTC. Translated, it gives CASSLFAQGAIYEQYF.